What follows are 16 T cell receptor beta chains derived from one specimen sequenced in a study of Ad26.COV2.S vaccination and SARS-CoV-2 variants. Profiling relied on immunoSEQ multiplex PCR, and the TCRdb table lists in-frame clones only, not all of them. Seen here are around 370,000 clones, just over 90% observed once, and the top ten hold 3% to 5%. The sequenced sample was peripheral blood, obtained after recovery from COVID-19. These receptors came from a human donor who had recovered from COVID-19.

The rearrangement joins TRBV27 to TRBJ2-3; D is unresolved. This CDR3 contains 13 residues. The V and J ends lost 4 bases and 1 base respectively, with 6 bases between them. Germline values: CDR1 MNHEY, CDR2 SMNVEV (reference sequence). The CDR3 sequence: CASSSLGTDTQYF. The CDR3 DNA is TGTGCCAGCAGTTCCCTCGGCACAGATACGCAGTATTTT.

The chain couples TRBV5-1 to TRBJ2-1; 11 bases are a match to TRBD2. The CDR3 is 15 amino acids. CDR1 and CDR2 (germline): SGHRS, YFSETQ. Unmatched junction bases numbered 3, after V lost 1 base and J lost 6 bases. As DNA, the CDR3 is TGCGCCAGCAGCTTGTCTAGCGGGGGGTCCAATGAGCAGTTCTTC. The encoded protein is CASSLSSGGSNEQFF. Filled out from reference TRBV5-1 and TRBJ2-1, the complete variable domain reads KAGVTQTPRYLIKTRGQQVTLSCSPISGHRSVSWYQQTPGQGLQFLFEYFSETQRNKGNFPGRFSGRQFSNSRSEMNVSTLELGDSALYLCASSLSSGGSNEQFFGPGTRLTVL.

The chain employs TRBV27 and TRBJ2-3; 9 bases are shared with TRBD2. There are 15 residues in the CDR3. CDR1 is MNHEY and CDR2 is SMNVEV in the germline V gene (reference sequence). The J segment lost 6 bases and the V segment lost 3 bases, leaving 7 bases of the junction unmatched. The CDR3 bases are TGTGCCAGCAGTTTGGCCTTAGCGGGGGTTGATACGCAGTATTTT. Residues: CASSLALAGVDTQYF.

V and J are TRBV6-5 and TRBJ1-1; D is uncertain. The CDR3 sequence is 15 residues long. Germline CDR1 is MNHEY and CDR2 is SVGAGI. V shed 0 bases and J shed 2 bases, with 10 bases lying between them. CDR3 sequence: CASSYSRAKNTEAFF. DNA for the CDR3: TGTGCCAGCAGTTACTCTCGGGCCAAAAACACTGAAGCTTTCTTT.

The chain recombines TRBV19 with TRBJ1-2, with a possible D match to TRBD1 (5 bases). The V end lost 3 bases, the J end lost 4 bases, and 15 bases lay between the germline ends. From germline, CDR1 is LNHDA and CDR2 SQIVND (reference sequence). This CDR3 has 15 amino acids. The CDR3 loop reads CASSIPLAGPYGYTF. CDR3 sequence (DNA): TGTGCCAGTAGTATCCCCCTGGCAGGGCCCTATGGCTACACCTTC.

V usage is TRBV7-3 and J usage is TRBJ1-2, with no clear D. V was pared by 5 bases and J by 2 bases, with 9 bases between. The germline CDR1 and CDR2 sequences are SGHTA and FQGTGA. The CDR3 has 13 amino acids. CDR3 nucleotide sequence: TGTGCCAGCAGCCGTCGAGAGAACTATGGCTACACCTTC. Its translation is CASSRRENYGYTF.

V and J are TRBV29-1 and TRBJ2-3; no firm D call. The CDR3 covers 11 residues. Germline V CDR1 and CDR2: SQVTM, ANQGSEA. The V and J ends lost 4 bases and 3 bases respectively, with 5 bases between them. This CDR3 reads CSVVRTDTQYF. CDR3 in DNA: TGCAGCGTTGTTCGAACAGATACGCAGTATTTT.

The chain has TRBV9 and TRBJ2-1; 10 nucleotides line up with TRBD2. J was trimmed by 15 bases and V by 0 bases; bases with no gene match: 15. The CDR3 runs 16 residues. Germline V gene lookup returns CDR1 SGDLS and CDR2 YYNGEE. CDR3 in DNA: TGTGCCAGCAGCGTAGGAGCGGGGGGGACCTCCTCCCCTCTGTTCTTC. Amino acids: CASSVGAGGTSSPLFF.

The CDR3 nucleotides are TGCGCCAGCAGCTCTACTAGCGGCTCCTACGAGCAGTACTTC. Encoded protein: CASSSTSGSYEQYF. The chain joins TRBV5-1 to TRBJ2-7; 8 nucleotides agree with TRBD2. This CDR3 region has 14 residues. In germline, CDR1 is SGHRS, CDR2 YFSETQ. Germline trimming cut 3 bases from V and 0 bases from J; bases unmatched to any gene: 2. Variable domain in full (rest from reference TRBV5-1 and TRBJ2-7): KAGVTQTPRYLIKTRGQQVTLSCSPISGHRSVSWYQQTPGQGLQFLFEYFSETQRNKGNFPGRFSGRQFSNSRSEMNVSTLELGDSALYLCASSSTSGSYEQYFGPGTRLTVT.

CDR3 coding DNA: TGTGCCAGCAGCAATGAGGGAGGGCCTACACACACTGAAGCTTTCTTT. Its translation is CASSNEGGPTHTEAFF. V is TRBV21-1 and J is TRBJ1-1. TRBV21-1 constitutes a pseudogene. The CDR3 loop spans 16 amino acids.

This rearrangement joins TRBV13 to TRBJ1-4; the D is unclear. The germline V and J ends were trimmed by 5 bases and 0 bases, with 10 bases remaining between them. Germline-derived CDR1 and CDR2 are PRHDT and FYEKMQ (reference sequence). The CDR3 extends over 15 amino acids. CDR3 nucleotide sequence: TGTGCCAGCAGCGCAGCAGTAGCAACTAATGAAAAACTGTTTTTT. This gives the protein CASSAAVATNEKLFF.

Here the CDR3 DNA reads TGTGCCAGTAGTACCCATACAGATACGCAGTATTTT. This encodes CASSTHTDTQYF. The chain recombines TRBV19 with TRBJ2-3; D unclear. This CDR3 comprises 12 residues. Deletions cut 4 bases from V and 3 bases from J, with 5 bases between. Germline loops: CDR1 LNHDA, CDR2 SQIVND (reference sequence).

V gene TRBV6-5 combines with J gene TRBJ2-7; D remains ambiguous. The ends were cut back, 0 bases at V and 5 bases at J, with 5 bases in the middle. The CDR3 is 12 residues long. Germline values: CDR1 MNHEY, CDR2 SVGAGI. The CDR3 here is CASSYSGHEQYF. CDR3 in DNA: TGTGCCAGCAGTTACTCAGGGCACGAGCAGTACTTC.

CDR3 sequence: CASSLGLAGGYQETQYF. The CDR3 coding sequence is TGCGCCAGCAGCTTGGGACTAGCGGGGGGGTACCAAGAGACCCAGTACTTC. The chain employs TRBV5-1 and TRBJ2-5, with 14 bases aligning to TRBD2. CDR1 is SGHRS and CDR2 is YFSETQ in the germline V gene. The CDR3 has 17 residues. Trimming at V came to 0 bases and at J to 0 bases, leaving 1 base not matched to a gene.

CDR3 bases: TGTGCCAGCAGCTTAGGAGGGTATAGTTCTGGAAACACCATATATTTT. Encoded protein: CASSLGGYSSGNTIYF. This sequence joins TRBV7-9 and TRBJ1-3; no definite D call. The germline V gene encodes CDR1 SEHNR and CDR2 FQNEAQ (reference sequence). The length of the CDR3 is 16 residues. The V gene lost 1 base and the J gene lost 1 base, with 11 bases spanning the gap.

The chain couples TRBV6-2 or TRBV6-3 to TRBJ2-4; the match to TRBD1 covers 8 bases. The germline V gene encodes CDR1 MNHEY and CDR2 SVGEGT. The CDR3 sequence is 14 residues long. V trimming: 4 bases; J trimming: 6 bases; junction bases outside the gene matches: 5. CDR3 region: CASSSTDRGNIQYF. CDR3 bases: TGTGCCAGCAGTTCTACAGACAGGGGAAACATTCAGTACTTC.